This T cell receptor (beta chain) comes out of a study of cytomegalovirus exposure and HLA in healthy donors. Whole-study context: T cells numbering about 179 million yielded approximately 120 million unique TCR beta sequences in an earlier analysis. General observations from the study: According to reports, the classifier identified cytomegalovirus status with high specificity and sensitivity. Analysis performed later found roughly 17,000 TCR beta sequences associated with HLA alleles at 0.05 false discovery rate.

The PCR was carried out with 60 Vbeta primers and 13 Jbeta primers. Assay: immunoSEQ multiplex PCR; the TCRdb copy retains only in-frame clones and omits some. Counted here are some 140,000 clones, 76% occurring once; the ten biggest clones make up 2.5% to 3.5%. This clone was seen a few times. Its antigen is unidentified. Germline V gene data show CDR1 as LNHDA and CDR2 as SQIVND (reference sequence). Losses at the gene ends were 9 bases for V and 1 base for J; bases not matched to a gene: 12. The CDR3 is 15 amino acids. Source material: PBMCs. This sequence joins TRBV19 and TRBJ2-7; TRBD1 agrees at 7 bases. The clonotype comes from a man in his forties in good health and CMV-seronegative. The chain's CDR3 is CASPIVDRKSYEQYF. The CDR3 coding sequence is TGTGCCAGCCCTATCGTGGACAGGAAATCCTACGAGCAGTACTTC.